The next 20 T cell receptor beta chains were all read from a single sample in a study of metastatic and nonmetastatic thyroid tumors. Before thyroid surgery, none of the patients had received any treatment. TCRdb ran MiXCR on the PCR reads. The table lists about 56,000 clones, 25% to 30% of them singletons. Sequenced sample: blood. The receptors were sampled from a female donor with papillary thyroid cancer or a benign thyroid nodule (not recorded which). Some clones in this sample may be carry-over from other donors' samples.

The J gene is TRBJ2-2, the V gene TRBV3-1; D possibly corresponds to TRBD2 (5 bases). Germline CDR1 reads LGHDT; CDR2 reads YNNKEL (reference sequence). This CDR3 spans 14 amino acids. V was pared by 4 bases and J by 4 bases, with 10 bases between. The CDR3 here is CASSPGLLTGELFF. The DNA of the CDR3 is TGTGCCAGCAGCCCAGGACTCCTCACCGGGGAGCTGTTTTTT.

The chain employs TRBV7-2 and TRBJ2-3, with D perhaps TRBD2 (6 bases). CDR1 is SGHTA, CDR2 FQGNSA, per germline. CDR3 length equals 14 residues. V lost 4 bases and J 6 bases, leaving 14 bases between the germline ends. CDR3 bases: TGTGCCAGCAGCTCCTGGGCGGCGGGGGATACGCAGTATTTT. Translated, it gives CASSSWAAGDTQYF.

The chain links TRBV6-5 to TRBJ2-7, with 8 bases that match TRBD1. CDR1 is MNHEY and CDR2 is SVGAGI in the germline V gene. The CDR3 runs to 16 residues. J gave up 6 bases and V 0 bases, and 10 bases lay outside the gene matches. The CDR3 DNA sequence: TGTGCCAGCAGTTACTCGAGTGGCAGGGGGCCATTCGAGCAGTACTTC. Residues: CASSYSSGRGPFEQYF.

In its sample, this clone was seen a few times. The V and J genes are TRBV6-5 and TRBJ2-1; 8 bases map to TRBD2. Germline V gene lookup returns CDR1 MNHEY and CDR2 SVGAGI. The CDR3 is made up of 15 amino acids. V was pared by 5 bases and J by 4 bases, with 7 bases of the junction left unmatched. In DNA form, the CDR3 reads TGTGCCAGCAGTGCATCCGGGACTAGTTACAATGAGCAGTTCTTC. It yields the protein CASSASGTSYNEQFF.

The table lists this clone with many counts. The rearrangement uses TRBV7-2 and TRBJ2-7; 11 bases are shared with TRBD2. Losses at the gene ends were 6 bases for V and 1 base for J; bases not matched to a gene: 2. Germline V lookup: CDR1 SGHTA, CDR2 FQGNSA. The CDR3 loop spans 14 amino acids. The CDR3 loop is CASRPSGGSYEQYF. The CDR3 DNA sequence: TGTGCCAGCAGACCTAGCGGGGGGTCCTACGAGCAGTACTTC.

The chain links TRBV13 to TRBJ2-7; D unclear. V was shortened by 0 bases and J by 0 bases, with 9 bases between the two germline ends. CDR1 is PRHDT, CDR2 FYEKMQ, per germline (reference sequence). This CDR3 has 15 amino acids. CDR3 loop: CASSLGQPISYEQYF. The CDR3 DNA reads TGTGCCAGCAGCTTAGGGCAGCCTATCTCCTACGAGCAGTACTTC.

This rearrangement joins TRBV6-1 to TRBJ2-7, with no clear D. V lost 6 bases, J lost 4 bases, and 10 bases lay in between. The CDR3 length is 12 residues. The germline CDR1 and CDR2 sequences are MNHNS and SASEGT. The CDR3 nucleotides read TGTGCCAGCAGCCCCGGGTCTTACGAGCAGTACTTC. Its protein product is CASSPGSYEQYF.

The rearrangement joins TRBV6-1 to TRBJ2-5; the match to TRBD2 covers 11 bases. The CDR3 runs 16 residues. CDR1 is MNHNS, CDR2 SASEGT, per germline. Unmatched junction bases numbered 6, after V lost 2 bases and J lost 4 bases. The CDR3: CASSEYGGTSGETQYF. The CDR3 DNA is TGTGCCAGCAGTGAATATGGAGGGACTAGCGGAGAGACCCAGTACTTC.

The rearrangement joins TRBV27 to TRBJ2-2; 12 positions agree with TRBD2. The V gene end was trimmed by 0 bases and the J gene end by 7 bases; junction bases not matched to a gene: 3. Germline assignment: CDR1 MNHEY and CDR2 SMNVEV (reference sequence). The CDR3 loop spans 16 amino acids. The CDR3 region is CASSLSLAGGGGELFF. In DNA form, the CDR3 reads TGTGCCAGCAGTTTATCTCTAGCGGGAGGGGGCGGGGAGCTGTTTTTT.

In DNA form, the CDR3 reads TGTGCCAGCAGAAAGACCATCATGAACACTGAAGCTTTCTTT. This codes for CASRKTIMNTEAFF. V gene TRBV6-2 or TRBV6-3 combines with J gene TRBJ1-1, with unresolved D. Deletions cut 6 bases from V and 0 bases from J, with 11 bases between. The CDR3 runs to 14 residues. CDR1 MNHEY and CDR2 SVGEGT come from the germline V gene.

This clone was observed a handful of times. The chain couples TRBV28 to TRBJ2-7; TRBD1 aligns across 7 bases. The CDR3 is made up of 14 amino acids. The V and J ends lost 7 bases and 2 bases, in that order; junction bases with no gene match: 8. The germline V gene has CDR1 MDHEN and CDR2 SYDVKM. The CDR3 nucleotides read TGTGCCAGCAACCCGGGACAGCGTACCTACGAGCAGTACTTC. This translates into CASNPGQRTYEQYF.

The J gene is TRBJ2-1, the V gene TRBV9, with 10 bases that match TRBD2. Looked up from germline, CDR1 is SGDLS and CDR2 is YYNGEE. The CDR3 has 15 amino acids. The J segment lost 9 bases and the V segment lost 3 bases, leaving 9 bases of the junction unmatched. The CDR3 spells CASSGTSGVVGEQFF. CDR3 bases: TGTGCCAGCAGCGGGACTAGCGGAGTAGTGGGTGAGCAGTTCTTC. Supplemented by reference TRBV9 and TRBJ2-1, the full variable domain reads DSGVTQTPKHLITATGQRVTLRCSPRSGDLSVYWYQQSLDQGLQFLIQYYNGEERAKGNILERFSAQQFPDLHSELNLSSLELGDSALYFCASSGTSGVVGEQFFGPGTRLTVL.

This clone occurred a few times. This chain uses TRBV7-2 with TRBJ2-7; D uncertain. This CDR3 is 12 amino acids long. From germline, CDR1 is SGHTA and CDR2 FQGNSA. V was shortened by 3 bases and J by 6 bases, with 9 bases between the two germline ends. In DNA form, the CDR3 reads TGTGCCAGCAGCTTTTACACGACCGAGCAGTACTTC. The encoded protein is CASSFYTTEQYF.

This clone has more than one count but fewer than ten. The chain carries TRBV6-4 and TRBJ2-2; D is possibly TRBD1 (5 bases). The V and J ends lost 3 bases and 6 bases respectively, with 11 bases between them. The CDR3 consists of 14 residues. The germline V gene encodes CDR1 MRHNA and CDR2 SNTAGT. CDR3 coding DNA: TGTGCCAGCAGTGAACAAGTCAGGGCCGGGGAGCTGTTTTTT. Residues: CASSEQVRAGELFF.

This clone was picked up a small number of times. V usage is TRBV7-9 and J usage is TRBJ2-1; the match to TRBD1 covers 7 bases. The CDR3 runs to 14 residues. The J segment lost 7 bases and the V segment lost 6 bases, leaving 9 bases of the junction unmatched. Germline V gene sequence: CDR1 SEHNR, CDR2 FQNEAQ (reference sequence). CDR3 nucleotide sequence: TGTGCCAGCAGTTCCCCGCAGGGACAGAATGAGCAGTTCTTC. Residues: CASSSPQGQNEQFF.

This chain connects TRBV6-4 to TRBJ1-3; D is perhaps TRBD1 (6 bases). Germline loops: CDR1 MRHNA, CDR2 SNTAGT. V was trimmed by 3 bases and J by 4 bases, leaving 10 bases between them. This CDR3 comprises 14 residues. The CDR3 protein is CASSETGPGNTIYF. The CDR3 DNA follows: TGTGCCAGCAGTGAAACAGGGCCGGGAAACACCATATATTTT.

V usage is TRBV27 and J usage is TRBJ2-5, with D possibly being TRBD1 or TRBD2 (5 bases each). This CDR3 is 15 amino acids long. The V gene's germline CDR1 is MNHEY and CDR2 SMNVEV (reference sequence). V lost 7 bases, J lost 5 bases, and 20 bases lay in between. The CDR3 DNA reads TGTGCCAGCACTTCCGGGACGTCAAGTAGGGAGACCCAGTACTTC. Residues: CASTSGTSSRETQYF.

This clone was observed a few times. This chain connects TRBV19 to TRBJ2-5; 8 bases are shared with TRBD1. Trimming removed 5 bases from V and 4 bases from J; junction bases left unmatched: 9. CDR1 is LNHDA and CDR2 is SQIVND in the germline V gene (reference sequence). The CDR3 has 15 residues. CDR3 in amino acids: CASSPRTGFGETQYF. For the CDR3, the DNA is TGTGCCAGTAGTCCCAGGACAGGGTTCGGAGAGACCCAGTACTTC.

The chain links TRBV20-1 to TRBJ1-2; 9 nucleotides align to TRBD1. Germline V gene data show CDR1 as DFQATT and CDR2 as SNEGSKA (reference sequence). The CDR3 extends over 15 amino acids. V lost 4 bases and J lost 7; bases outside the gene matches: 13. CDR3 sequence reads: CSAISPTGGLGGYTF. Here the CDR3 DNA reads TGCAGTGCTATATCGCCGACAGGGGGGTTAGGTGGCTACACCTTC.

V gene TRBV6-1 combines with J gene TRBJ2-1; D gene uncertain. The germline V gene encodes CDR1 MNHNS and CDR2 SASEGT. The CDR3 sequence is 11 residues long. Trimming stripped 8 bases from V and 8 bases from J, with 10 bases between. The CDR3 protein is CASRNIDEQFF. The CDR3 DNA reads as TGTGCCAGCCGAAATATCGATGAGCAGTTCTTC.